This note documents a single TCR beta chain sequence. These data belong to a study of CD8 T cells in Susac syndrome. Trimming removed 7 bases from V and 9 bases from J; junction bases left unmatched: 10. This CDR3 comprises 16 residues. Reverse transcription of roughly 0.45 to 1 ug RNA used random hexamers. The CDR3 of TCR beta was amplified by immunoSEQ multiplex PCR across 54 Vbeta and 13 Jbeta. Using its own MiXCR run on the immunoSEQ multiplex PCR reads, TCRdb lists one record per CDR3 protein. Among some 260,000 distinct CDR3 sequences listed, approximately 84% were seen once. Material: CD8+ T cells from PBMCs. The clonotype comes from a human donor with multiple sclerosis. This chain links TRBV12-3 or TRBV12-4 with TRBJ2-3; TRBD2 matches at 16 bases. The CDR3 loop reads CASTSLGLAGGGTQYF. In DNA, the CDR3 is TGTGCCAGCACCTCTCTGGGACTAGCGGGAGGGGGGACGCAGTATTTT.